Reported below is one T cell receptor (beta chain). The antigen is not known. The entry originates in a study of persistence of HIV-infected CD4 T cells. Whole-study results and caveats: CMV- and Gag-responding cells had lower TCRbeta richness than CD3/CD28-responding cells.

The CDR3 consists of 12 residues. Trimming stripped 1 base from V and 8 bases from J, with 7 bases between. CDR1 and CDR2 (germline): KGHSH, LQKENI. Cells were stimulated nonspecifically with anti-CD3/anti-CD28 magnetic beads. Responding CD4+ T cells were sorted by upregulation of both CD40 ligand and CD69. Adults with HIV-1 started suppressive ART while chronically infected. The libraries were made with immunoSEQ version 4 in survey mode. Here immunoSEQ multiplex PCR was the method, and the copy in TCRdb shows in-frame clones only, minus some. The sample carries 40,000 or so clones, 89% recorded once.

The J gene is TRBJ2-3, the V gene TRBV18; D is uncertain. The sequence derives from an adult man with HIV who was CMV-seropositive. Specimen: CD4+ T cells sorted from PBMCs after 18-hour stimulation, collected from a patient who received antiretroviral therapy. CDR3 coding DNA: TGTGCCAGCTCACCACAGGATTTTACGCAGTATTTT. Encoded protein: CASSPQDFTQYF.